This TCR beta chain was captured by sequencing in a study of chemoradiotherapy in HPV16-positive cancers. Study in general: Two HPV16-positive patients' cells yielded candidate HPV-specific clones and common motifs. Broader study findings: HPV-specific T cells were functionally defined from only two HPV16-positive patients.

The method was immunoSEQ multiplex PCR; TCRdb's version includes in-frame clones alone and lacks a portion of them. Of approximately 13,000 clones listed, approximately 80% were seen once; the top ten hold 1.1% to 1.5%. Looked up from germline, CDR1 is KGHSH and CDR2 is LQKENI. With 3 bases removed from V and 1 base from J, the gap between germline ends came to 6 bases. CDR3 size: 14 residues. Note on this clone: Its target is not known.

The chain employs TRBV18 and TRBJ2-2; no clear D. The receptor comes from a human donor with HPV-associated anogenital cancer. The sample was acquired from a patient who underwent chemoradiotherapy. CDR3 amino acids: CASSPSRNTGELFF. In nucleotides, the CDR3 is TGTGCCAGCTCACCCTCAAGGAACACCGGGGAGCTGTTTTTT.